This T cell receptor (beta chain) was sequenced in a study of beta chain features in type 1 diabetes. This CDR3 spans 15 amino acids. V gave up 4 bases and J gave up 9 bases; unmatched junction bases: 13. The germline CDR1 and CDR2 sequences are LGHNA and YSLEER. The whole isolated RNA underwent reverse transcription, so sequencing captured expressed TCRB transcripts. Libraries were prepared by immunoSEQ multiplex PCR; TCRdb keeps only in-frame clonotypes and omits some of them. Here the sample spans under 250,000 clones, 25% to 30% being singletons. Sequenced material: central memory CD4+ T cells from blood. This sequence was found in a young man in good health. The chain recombines TRBV4-3 with TRBJ2-5; 8 bases agree with TRBD2. The CDR3 sequence: CASSRGGVDGGAQYF. The CDR3 nucleotides read TGCGCCAGCAGCCGAGGCGGAGTAGACGGGGGGGCCCAGTACTTC.